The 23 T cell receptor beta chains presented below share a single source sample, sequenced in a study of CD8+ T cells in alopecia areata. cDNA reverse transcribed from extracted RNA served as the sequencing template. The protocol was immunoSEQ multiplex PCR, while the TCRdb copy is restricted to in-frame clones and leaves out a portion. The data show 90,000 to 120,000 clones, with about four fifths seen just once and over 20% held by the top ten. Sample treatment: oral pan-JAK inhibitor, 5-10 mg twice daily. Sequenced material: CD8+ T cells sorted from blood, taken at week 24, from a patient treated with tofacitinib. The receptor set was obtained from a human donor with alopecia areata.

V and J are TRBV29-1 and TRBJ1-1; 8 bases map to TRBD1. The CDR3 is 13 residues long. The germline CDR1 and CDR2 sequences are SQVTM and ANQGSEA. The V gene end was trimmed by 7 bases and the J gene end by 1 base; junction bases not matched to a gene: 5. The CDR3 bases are TGCAGCGGGCAGGGGGCCGGGAACACTGAAGCTTTCTTT. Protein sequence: CSGQGAGNTEAFF.

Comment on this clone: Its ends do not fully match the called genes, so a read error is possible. CDR3 amino acids: CASSQVEGRIDTQYF. The CDR3, as DNA: TGCGCCAGCAGTCAAGTGGAGGGAAGGATTGATACGCAGTATTTT. The V call is TRBV4-3, the J call TRBJ2-3, with a tentative D call TRBD2 (6 bases). CDR3 size: 15 residues. Germline V gene data show CDR1 as LGHNA and CDR2 as YSLEER.

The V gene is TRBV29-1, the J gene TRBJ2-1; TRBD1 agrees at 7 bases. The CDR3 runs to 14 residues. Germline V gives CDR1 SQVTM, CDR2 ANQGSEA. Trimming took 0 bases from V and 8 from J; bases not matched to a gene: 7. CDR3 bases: TGCAGCGTTGAAGACCGACAGGGTAGGGATGAGCAGTTCTTC. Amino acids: CSVEDRQGRDEQFF.

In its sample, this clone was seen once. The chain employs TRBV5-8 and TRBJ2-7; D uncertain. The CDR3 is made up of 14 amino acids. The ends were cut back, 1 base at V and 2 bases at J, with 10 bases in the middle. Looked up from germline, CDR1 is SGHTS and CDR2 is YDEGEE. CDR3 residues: CASSLRHRAYEQYF. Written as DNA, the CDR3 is TGTGCCAGCAGCTTGAGGCACCGTGCCTACGAGCAGTACTTC.

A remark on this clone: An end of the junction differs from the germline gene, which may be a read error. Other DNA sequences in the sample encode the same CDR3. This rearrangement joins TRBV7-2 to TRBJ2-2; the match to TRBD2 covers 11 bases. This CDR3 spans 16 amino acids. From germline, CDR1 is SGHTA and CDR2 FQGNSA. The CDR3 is CASSFGLAGNTGELFF. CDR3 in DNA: TGCGCCAGCAGCTTTGGACTAGCGGGGAACACCGGGGAGCTGTTTTTT.

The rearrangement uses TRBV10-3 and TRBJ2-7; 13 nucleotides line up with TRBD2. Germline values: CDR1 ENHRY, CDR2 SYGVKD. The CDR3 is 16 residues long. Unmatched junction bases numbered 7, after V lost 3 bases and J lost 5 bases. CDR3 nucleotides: TGTGCCATCAGTGATTTGGGACTAGCGGGGTATAACGAGCAGTACTTC. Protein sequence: CAISDLGLAGYNEQYF.

CDR3: CASGQVAGGQETQYF. The DNA for the CDR3 is TGTGCTAGTGGCCAAGTGGCGGGGGGACAAGAGACCCAGTACTTC. This chain links TRBV12-5 with TRBJ2-5; 8 positions match TRBD2. The germline V gene has CDR1 LGHNT and CDR2 FRNRAP. With 6 bases clipped from V and 2 bases from J, the junction kept 8 bases outside the gene matches. This CDR3 comprises 15 residues.

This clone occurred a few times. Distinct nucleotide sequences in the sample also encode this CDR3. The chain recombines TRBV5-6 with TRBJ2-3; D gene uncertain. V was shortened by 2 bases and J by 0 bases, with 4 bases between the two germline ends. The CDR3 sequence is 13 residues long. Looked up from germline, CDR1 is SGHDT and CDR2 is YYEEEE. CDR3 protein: CASSFSSTDTQYF. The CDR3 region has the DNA TGTGCCAGCAGCTTCTCTAGCACAGATACGCAGTATTTT.

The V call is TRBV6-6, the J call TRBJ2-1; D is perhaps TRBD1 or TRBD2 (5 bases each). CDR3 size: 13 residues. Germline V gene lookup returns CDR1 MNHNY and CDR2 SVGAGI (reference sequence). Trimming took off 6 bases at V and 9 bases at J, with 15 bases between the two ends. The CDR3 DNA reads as TGTGCCAGCAGAGCCGGGACCCTCTCTGAGCAGTTCTTC. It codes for CASRAGTLSEQFF.

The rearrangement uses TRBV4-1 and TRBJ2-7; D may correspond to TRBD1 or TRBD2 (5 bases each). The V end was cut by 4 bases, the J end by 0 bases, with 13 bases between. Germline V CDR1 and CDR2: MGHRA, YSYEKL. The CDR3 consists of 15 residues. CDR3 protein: CASSPTRDDSYEQYF. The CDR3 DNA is TGCGCCAGCAGCCCGACCCGGGACGACTCCTACGAGCAGTACTTC.

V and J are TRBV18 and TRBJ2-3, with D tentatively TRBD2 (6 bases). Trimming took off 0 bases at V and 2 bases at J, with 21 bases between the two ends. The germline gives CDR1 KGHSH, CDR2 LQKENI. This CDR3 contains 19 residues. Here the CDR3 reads CASSPPLAGLTLYTDTQYF. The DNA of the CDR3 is TGTGCCAGCTCACCACCGCTGGCGGGGCTTACCCTTTACACAGATACGCAGTATTTT.

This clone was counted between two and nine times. The CDR3 loop is CASSLGNEQFF. DNA for the CDR3: TGTGCCAGCAGCTTGGGGAATGAGCAGTTCTTC. V gene TRBV7-9 combines with J gene TRBJ2-1; D gene ambiguous. This CDR3 comprises 11 residues. V lost 3 bases and J 7 bases, leaving 4 bases between the germline ends. CDR1 SEHNR and CDR2 FQNEAQ come from the germline V gene (reference sequence).

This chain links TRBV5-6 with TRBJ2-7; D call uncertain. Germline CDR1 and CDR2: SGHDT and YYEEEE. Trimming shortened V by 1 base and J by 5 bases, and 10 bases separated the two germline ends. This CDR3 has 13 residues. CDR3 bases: TGTGCCAGCAGCTTGAACCCAACAGACGAGCAGTACTTC. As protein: CASSLNPTDEQYF.

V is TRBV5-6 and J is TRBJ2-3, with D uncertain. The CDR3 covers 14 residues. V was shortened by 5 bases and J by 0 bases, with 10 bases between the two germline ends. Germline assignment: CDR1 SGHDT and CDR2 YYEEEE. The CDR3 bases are TGTGCCAGCAGTACCTGGAGTAGCACAGATACGCAGTATTTT. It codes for CASSTWSSTDTQYF.

CDR3 in amino acids: CASRAGANEQFF. CDR3 in DNA: TGTGCCAGCAGAGCGGGGGCCAATGAGCAGTTCTTC. The chain employs TRBV6-5 and TRBJ2-1, with 8 bases lining up with TRBD2. The J segment lost 6 bases and the V segment lost 6 bases, leaving 1 base of the junction unmatched. Germline CDR1 MNHEY, CDR2 SVGAGI. This CDR3 has 12 residues.

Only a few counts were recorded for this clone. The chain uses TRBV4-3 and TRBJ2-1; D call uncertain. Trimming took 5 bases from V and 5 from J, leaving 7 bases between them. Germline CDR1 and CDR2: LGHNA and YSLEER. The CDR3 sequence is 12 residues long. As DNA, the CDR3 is TGCGCCAGCAGCTCCGAAAACAATGAGCAGTTCTTC. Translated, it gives CASSSENNEQFF.

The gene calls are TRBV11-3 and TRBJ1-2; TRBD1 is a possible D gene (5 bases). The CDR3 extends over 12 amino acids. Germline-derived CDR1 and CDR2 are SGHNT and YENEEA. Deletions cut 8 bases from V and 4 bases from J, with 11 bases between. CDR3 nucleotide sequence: TGTGCCAGCCCATCAGGGACCTATGGCTACACCTTC. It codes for CASPSGTYGYTF.

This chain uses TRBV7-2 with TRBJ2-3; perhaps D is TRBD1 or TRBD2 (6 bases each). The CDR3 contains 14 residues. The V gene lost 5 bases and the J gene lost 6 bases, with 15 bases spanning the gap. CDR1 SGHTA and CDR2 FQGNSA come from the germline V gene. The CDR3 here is CASSLVGGDDTQYF. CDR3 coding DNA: TGTGCCAGCAGCCTCGTGGGGGGCGACGATACGCAGTATTTT.

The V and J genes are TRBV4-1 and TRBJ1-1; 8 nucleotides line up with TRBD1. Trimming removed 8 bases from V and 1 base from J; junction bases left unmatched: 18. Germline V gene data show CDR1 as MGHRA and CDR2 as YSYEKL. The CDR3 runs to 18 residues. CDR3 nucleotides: TGCGCCAGCTCGGGACAGGCCGCCCTTGGCGTCGGGAACACTGAAGCTTTCTTT. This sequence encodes CASSGQAALGVGNTEAFF.

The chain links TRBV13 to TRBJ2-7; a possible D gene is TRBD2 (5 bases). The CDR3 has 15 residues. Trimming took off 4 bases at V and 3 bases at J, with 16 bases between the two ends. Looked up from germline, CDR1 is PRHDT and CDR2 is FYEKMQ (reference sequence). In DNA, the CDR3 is TGTGCCAGCAGCTCTACGAGGAGGTCGGGCTACGAGCAGTACTTC. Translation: CASSSTRRSGYEQYF. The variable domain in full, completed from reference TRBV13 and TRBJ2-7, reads AAGVIQSPRHLIKEKRETATLKCYPIPRHDTVYWYQQGPGQDPQFLISFYEKMQSDKGSIPDRFSAQQFSDYHSELNMSSLELGDSALYFCASSSTRRSGYEQYFGPGTRLTVT.

The CDR3 sequence is CSVDGSPSGVADTQYF. As DNA, the CDR3 is TGCAGCGTTGATGGCTCCCCTAGCGGGGTTGCAGATACGCAGTATTTT. The J gene is TRBJ2-3, the V gene TRBV29-1; TRBD2 aligns across 9 bases. The junction had 11 bases not matched to a gene; V was cut back by 3 bases and J by 4 bases. Per the germline V gene, CDR1 is SQVTM and CDR2 is ANQGSEA. The CDR3 contains 16 residues.

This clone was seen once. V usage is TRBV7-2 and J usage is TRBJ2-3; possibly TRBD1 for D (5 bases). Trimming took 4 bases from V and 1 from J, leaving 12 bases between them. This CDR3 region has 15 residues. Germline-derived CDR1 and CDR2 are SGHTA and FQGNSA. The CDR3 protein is CASSSEGVRTDTQYF. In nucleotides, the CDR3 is TGTGCCAGCAGCTCAGAAGGGGTGCGCACAGATACGCAGTATTTT.

The CDR3 sequence is CSAPGGREAFF. The CDR3 DNA sequence: TGCAGCGCTCCCGGAGGGAGGGAAGCTTTCTTT. V gene TRBV29-1 combines with J gene TRBJ1-1; the D is unclear. There are 11 residues in the CDR3. V lost 7 bases, J lost 8 bases, and 14 bases lay in between. Per the germline V gene, CDR1 is SQVTM and CDR2 is ANQGSEA.